Listed here are 15 T cell receptor beta chains from one sample, sequenced in a study of T-cell memory formation after mild COVID-19. TCRdb reprocessed the 5' RACE reads with MiXCR, giving one entry per CDR3 protein. The sample lists some 290,000 distinct CDR3 sequences, 15% to 20% occurring once. The specimen was PBMCs or a T cell subset sorted from them (not recorded which). The receptors here all came from a young man who had mild COVID-19 (a few samples of this study predate the infection). Cell type and time point are not known.

The chain couples TRBV5-1 to TRBJ2-2, with no clear D. Germline V lookup: CDR1 SGHRS, CDR2 YFSETQ. V was trimmed by 6 bases and J by 6 bases, leaving 12 bases between them. CDR3 size: 13 residues. CDR3 sequence: CASTETPSGELFF. The CDR3 nucleotides are TGCGCCAGCACCGAAACCCCCTCCGGGGAGCTGTTTTTT.

This chain uses TRBV9 with TRBJ2-3, with 7 bases that match TRBD1. The CDR3 is made up of 16 amino acids. Germline-derived CDR1 and CDR2 are SGDLS and YYNGEE. V trimming: 0 bases; J trimming: 5 bases; junction bases outside the gene matches: 9. The CDR3 is CASSVAPGGERDTQYF. CDR3 in DNA: TGTGCCAGCAGCGTAGCCCCAGGGGGAGAGCGAGATACGCAGTATTTT.

This clonotype was observed a few times. The chain joins TRBV13 to TRBJ2-7, with a tentative D call TRBD2 (7 bases). This CDR3 is 16 amino acids long. Per germline, CDR1 PRHDT and CDR2 FYEKMQ (reference sequence). V was clipped by 5 bases and J by 0 bases, with 17 bases between them. CDR3 bases: TGTGCCAGCAGCCCCACAGGCGGGGGCCCCTCCTACGAGCAGTACTTC. This translates into CASSPTGGGPSYEQYF.

This clonotype was observed a handful of times. This CDR3 fails to terminate in the conserved phenylalanine or tryptophan, so it likely reflects a read error. The DNA is left out, because the CDR3 cannot be placed on it with certainty; the CDR3 is given as TCRdb lists it. The V and J genes are TRBV11-2 and TRBJ2-1; no check of the table's D call, TRBD1, against the DNA was made. Per the germline V gene, CDR1 is SGHAT and CDR2 is FQNNGV. The CDR3 is 13 residues long, ends included. The CDR3 is CASSLSRQGFPFI.

This clonotype has only a few counts. The chain recombines TRBV6-5 with TRBJ2-7, with 12 bases that match TRBD2. The germline gives CDR1 MNHEY, CDR2 SVGAGI. The CDR3 spans 14 residues. V dropped 5 bases and J dropped 6; count of bases not matched to a gene: 5. The DNA for the CDR3 is TGTGCCAGCAGTACGACTAGCGGGGGTCTCGAGCAGTACTTC. Translated, it gives CASSTTSGGLEQYF.

The rearrangement joins TRBV6-1 to TRBJ1-1; D is possibly TRBD1 (6 bases). Germline V gene sequence: CDR1 MNHNS, CDR2 SASEGT. CDR3 size: 15 residues. The germline V and J ends were trimmed by 5 bases and 0 bases, with 13 bases remaining between them. This CDR3 is CASSHTGSMNTEAFF. CDR3 nucleotide sequence: TGTGCCAGCAGTCATACAGGGAGCATGAACACTGAAGCTTTCTTT.

This clonotype appeared a few times. This chain connects TRBV7-2 to TRBJ2-5, with D hard to call. This CDR3 is 14 amino acids long. Germline CDR1 is SGHTA and CDR2 is FQGNSA. Trimming left V 1 base short and J 5 bases short, with 11 bases between. The DNA for the CDR3 is TGTGCCAGCAGCTTAGGGGTAAAGATGGAGACCCAGTACTTC. Amino acids: CASSLGVKMETQYF.

This clonotype was found a few times. The chain joins TRBV7-6 to TRBJ2-1, with D unresolved. Germline CDR1 and CDR2: SGHVS and FNYEAQ. The CDR3 consists of 15 residues. The V and J ends lost 6 bases and 4 bases respectively, with 16 bases between them. Here the CDR3 reads CASRAGPGEYNEQFF. CDR3 nucleotide sequence: TGTGCCAGCAGGGCCGGACCTGGAGAGTACAATGAGCAGTTCTTC.

The V and J genes are TRBV20-1 and TRBJ1-3; D gene unclear. The V end lost 3 bases, the J end lost 0 bases, and 15 bases lay between the germline ends. The CDR3 loop spans 16 amino acids. Germline V CDR1 and CDR2: DFQATT, SNEGSKA (reference sequence). The CDR3 coding sequence is TGCAGTGCTAGGGTCATCTCCCAGGTCTCTGGAAACACCATATATTTT. Translation gives CSARVISQVSGNTIYF.

This clonotype was picked up a small number of times. This sequence joins TRBV12-3 or TRBV12-4 and TRBJ2-2, with 8 bases fitting TRBD2. The CDR3 has 14 amino acids. Losses at the gene ends were 3 bases for V and 5 bases for J; bases not matched to a gene: 2. The CDR3 is CASSFGGGTGELFF. CDR3 sequence (DNA): TGTGCCAGCAGTTTTGGCGGGGGGACCGGGGAGCTGTTTTTT.

The J gene is TRBJ2-7, the V gene TRBV12-3 or TRBV12-4, with TRBD1 as a possible D gene (6 bases). The CDR3 has 13 amino acids. V shed 4 bases and J shed 9 bases, with 16 bases lying between them. CDR3 coding DNA: TGTGCCAGCAGTTCCGGCAGGGGTCGTGGGCAGTACTTC. This codes for CASSSGRGRGQYF.

The chain carries TRBV29-1 and TRBJ2-7; 10 bases line up with TRBD1. V lost 1 base to trimming and J lost 4 bases; unmatched junction nucleotides: 1. The CDR3 length is 13 residues. CDR1 SQVTM and CDR2 ANQGSEA come from the germline V gene. The CDR3 here is CSVEGQGAYEQYF. The CDR3 bases are TGCAGCGTTGAAGGACAGGGGGCGTACGAGCAGTACTTC.

Only a few counts were recorded for this clonotype. The rearrangement links TRBV4-2 to TRBJ1-1; D may be TRBD1 (5 bases). Germline CDR1 LGHNA, CDR2 YNFKEQ. The CDR3 covers 15 residues. Trimming pared 0 bases from V and 5 bases from J, leaving 13 bases between. The CDR3: CASSQDPHQGTEAFF. The CDR3 coding sequence is TGTGCCAGCAGCCAAGATCCCCACCAGGGAACTGAAGCTTTCTTT.

The rearrangement uses TRBV6-5 and TRBJ1-6; D is ambiguous. The CDR3 runs 13 residues. The V end was cut by 5 bases, the J end by 10 bases, with 12 bases between. The germline CDR1 and CDR2 sequences are MNHEY and SVGAGI. In DNA form, the CDR3 reads TGTGCCAGCAGTCACGGAGGTGGGTCACCCCTCCACTTT. It translates to CASSHGGGSPLHF.

J is TRBJ2-1 and V is TRBV6-2 or TRBV6-3; D could derive from TRBD1 or TRBD2 (5 bases each). Trimming removed 3 bases from V and 0 bases from J, with 9 bases in between. Germline V gene lookup returns CDR1 MNHEY and CDR2 SVGEGT. The CDR3 runs to 15 residues. The CDR3 loop reads CASSYEGSSYNEQFF. The CDR3, as DNA: TGTGCCAGCAGTTATGAGGGGAGCTCCTACAATGAGCAGTTCTTC.